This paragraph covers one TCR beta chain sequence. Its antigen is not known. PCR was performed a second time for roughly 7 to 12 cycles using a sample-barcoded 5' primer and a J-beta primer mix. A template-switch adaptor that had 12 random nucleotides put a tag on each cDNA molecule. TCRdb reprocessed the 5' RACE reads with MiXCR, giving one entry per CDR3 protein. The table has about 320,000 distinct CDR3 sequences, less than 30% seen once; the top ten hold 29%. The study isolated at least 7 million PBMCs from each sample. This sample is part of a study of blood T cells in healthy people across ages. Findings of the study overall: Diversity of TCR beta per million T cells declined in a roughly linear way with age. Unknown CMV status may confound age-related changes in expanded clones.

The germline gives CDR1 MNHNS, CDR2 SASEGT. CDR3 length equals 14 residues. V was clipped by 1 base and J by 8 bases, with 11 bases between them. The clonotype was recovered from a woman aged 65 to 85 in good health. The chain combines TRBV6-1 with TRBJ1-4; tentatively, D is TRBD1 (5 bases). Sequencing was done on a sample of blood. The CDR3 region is CASSEGGGDEKLFF. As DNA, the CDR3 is TGTGCCAGCAGTGAAGGAGGAGGGGACGAAAAACTGTTTTTT.